Shown below are 20 T cell receptor beta chains from a single sample sequenced in a study of cytomegalovirus exposure and HLA in healthy donors (dated by TCRdb to the late 2010s). Library construction relied on the immunoSEQ multiplex PCR assay. A mixture of 60 forward primers for TCR Vbeta segments and 13 reverse primers for TCR Jbeta segments was used in the multiplex PCR. Here the immuneACCESS table is served through TCRdb, limited to in-frame sequences with V and J called. Missing clones are a known gap in these copies; in checked studies unresolved V genes cover under half, and the rest lacks a known reason. This sample lists under 200,000 clones; roughly 73% were detected once. 1.5% to 2% of the sample belongs to the ten largest clones. Material for sequencing was PBMCs. The receptors were gathered from a woman aged 25 to 39 in good health and CMV-seronegative.

The V call is TRBV19, the J call TRBJ2-1; tentative D call: TRBD2 (6 bases). The CDR3 spans 15 residues. V gave up 5 bases and J gave up 2 bases, with 13 bases separating them. CDR1 and CDR2 (germline): LNHDA, SQIVND (reference sequence). The CDR3 region has the DNA TGTGCCAGTAGTGTGGCGGGGACGCCCTACAATGAGCAGTTCTTC. Amino acids: CASSVAGTPYNEQFF.

The rearrangement joins TRBV5-6 to TRBJ2-2; the D is unclear. This CDR3 contains 13 residues. CDR1 and CDR2 from the germline V gene are SGHDT and YYEEEE. Deletions cut 2 bases from V and 1 base from J, with 3 bases between. In DNA, the CDR3 is TGTGCCAGCAGCTTACAGAACACCGGGGAGCTGTTTTTT. Its protein is CASSLQNTGELFF.

The V gene is TRBV7-2, the J gene TRBJ2-7; a weak D match, TRBD2 (6 bases). Germline loops: CDR1 SGHTA, CDR2 FQGNSA. Trimming shortened V by 1 base and J by 4 bases, and 8 bases separated the two germline ends. There are 13 residues in the CDR3. The CDR3 DNA follows: TGTGCCAGCAGCTTAGGCGCGGGGTACGAGCAGTACTTC. Residues: CASSLGAGYEQYF.

The chain links TRBV7-2 to TRBJ2-1, with 13 bases lining up with TRBD2. The CDR3 runs 17 residues. Germline loops: CDR1 SGHTA, CDR2 FQGNSA. Losses at the gene ends were 1 base for V and 7 bases for J; bases not matched to a gene: 7. The CDR3 region has the DNA TGTGCCAGCAGCTTAGACCTGGGACTAGCGGGAAAGAATGAGCAGTTCTTC. The encoded protein is CASSLDLGLAGKNEQFF.

The V gene is TRBV11-1, the J gene TRBJ2-3; D might be TRBD2 (5 bases). V was trimmed by 8 bases and J by 3 bases, leaving 9 bases between them. Germline CDR1 reads SGHAT; CDR2 reads FQDESV (reference sequence). This CDR3 has 12 residues. The CDR3 reads CASRGGTDTQYF. CDR3 coding DNA: TGTGCCAGCCGTGGCGGGACAGATACGCAGTATTTT. Full variable domain (missing parts from reference TRBV11-1 and TRBJ2-3): EAEVAQSPRYKITEKSQAVAFWCDPISGHATLYWYRQILGQGPELLVQFQDESVVDDSQLPKDRFSAERLKGVDSTLKIQPAELGDSAMYLCASRGGTDTQYFGPGTRLTVL.

The sample holds a few counts of this clone. The chain combines TRBV18 with TRBJ1-3, with 8 bases matching TRBD1. The germline gives CDR1 KGHSH, CDR2 LQKENI. The CDR3 spans 19 residues. J lost 1 base, V lost 3 bases, and 14 bases had no gene match. CDR3 amino acids: CASSPVTGTGLRSGNTIYF. The CDR3 bases are TGTGCCAGCTCACCTGTGACCGGGACAGGTTTGAGGTCTGGAAACACCATATATTTT.

V usage is TRBV5-1 and J usage is TRBJ2-1; D is unresolved. The CDR3 runs 12 residues. The V gene's germline CDR1 is SGHRS and CDR2 YFSETQ. V lost 0 bases and J lost 6, with 4 bases in between. In DNA, the CDR3 is TGCGCCAGCAGCTTGGAAGCCAATGAGCAGTTCTTC. Protein: CASSLEANEQFF.

The chain employs TRBV11-1 and TRBJ2-1; 10 nucleotides line up with TRBD1. The CDR3 runs 15 residues. With V trimmed by 2 bases and J by 10 bases, 8 bases remained unmatched. Germline loops: CDR1 SGHAT, CDR2 FQDESV (reference sequence). The CDR3 here is CASSLRGQGVHEQFF. CDR3 sequence (DNA): TGTGCCAGCAGCTTACGCGGACAGGGGGTTCACGAGCAGTTCTTC.

The V gene is TRBV7-9, the J gene TRBJ1-1, with 10 nucleotides matching TRBD1. Germline CDR1 reads SEHNR; CDR2 reads FQNEAQ (reference sequence). With V trimmed by 1 base and J by 0 bases, 11 bases remained unmatched. The CDR3 sequence is 19 residues long. The DNA for the CDR3 is TGTGCCAGCAGCTTAGACCTCATCCGGGACAGGGGTTTGAACACTGAAGCTTTCTTT. Encoded protein: CASSLDLIRDRGLNTEAFF.

The chain couples TRBV7-9 to TRBJ1-2; 7 positions agree with TRBD1. Per the germline V gene, CDR1 is SEHNR and CDR2 is FQNEAQ (reference sequence). The CDR3 is made up of 13 amino acids. After removal of 6 bases from V and 6 bases from J, the junction contained 7 bases not matched to a gene. CDR3 loop: CASSSQGEDGYTF. CDR3 DNA: TGTGCCAGCAGTTCCCAGGGGGAGGATGGCTACACCTTC.

The V and J genes are TRBV7-2 and TRBJ2-7; tentative D call: TRBD2 (5 bases). CDR3 length: 13 residues. The germline gives CDR1 SGHTA, CDR2 FQGNSA. V was shortened by 2 bases and J by 6 bases, with 11 bases between the two germline ends. In DNA, the CDR3 is TGTGCCAGCAGCTTATTCGGTAGCGCCGAGCAGTACTTC. Translating gives CASSLFGSAEQYF.

With regard to this clone: Other DNA sequences from this sample encode an identical CDR3 as well. The chain recombines TRBV10-3 with TRBJ2-2, with 13 bases aligning to TRBD2. The ends lost 6 bases at V and 6 bases at J; junction bases unmatched: 7. The CDR3 runs 16 residues. Germline V gene data show CDR1 as ENHRY and CDR2 as SYGVKD. CDR3 loop: CAISQGLAGAPGELFF. The DNA of the CDR3 is TGTGCCATCAGCCAAGGACTAGCGGGAGCCCCCGGGGAGCTGTTTTTT.

The V and J genes are TRBV19 and TRBJ1-2, with D possibly TRBD1 on 6 matching bases. V lost 3 bases to trimming and J lost 3 bases, with 14 bases between them. Germline CDR1 reads LNHDA; CDR2 reads SQIVND (reference sequence). CDR3 length: 15 amino acids. This chain's CDR3 is CASSMGAGTDYGYTF. CDR3 bases: TGTGCCAGTAGTATGGGGGCCGGGACGGACTATGGCTACACCTTC.

The chain combines TRBV5-1 with TRBJ1-4, with a weak D call TRBD1 (6 bases). This CDR3 is 15 amino acids long. From germline, CDR1 is SGHRS and CDR2 YFSETQ. V was pared by 4 bases and J by 10 bases, with 20 bases between. The chain's CDR3 is CASSTGDIGNPKLFF. DNA for the CDR3: TGCGCCAGCAGCACTGGGGACATCGGAAACCCAAAACTGTTTTTT.

CDR3 coding DNA: TGTGCCAGTAGTTCTCAACCACTACAGGGACTACTCTATGGCTACACCTTC. It yields the protein CASSSQPLQGLLYGYTF. V gene TRBV19 combines with J gene TRBJ1-2; tentative D call: TRBD1 (6 bases). Germline V gene sequence: CDR1 LNHDA, CDR2 SQIVND (reference sequence). Deletions cut 5 bases from V and 4 bases from J, with 23 bases between. The CDR3 spans 17 residues.

On this clone: A read error may produce the germline difference seen at one junction end. This chain connects TRBV7-3 to TRBJ2-1; perhaps TRBD2 as D (6 bases). This CDR3 contains 15 residues. Germline CDR1 reads SGHTA; CDR2 reads FQGTGA. CDR3 protein: CASSPSTSLSSRAIF. The CDR3 DNA reads as TGTGCCAGCAGCCCTTCCACTAGCTTGAGCAGTAGGGCGATCTTC.

This chain connects TRBV5-1 to TRBJ1-2, with TRBD1 identical over 9 bases. This CDR3 has 15 residues. Germline loops: CDR1 SGHRS, CDR2 YFSETQ. Trimming at V came to 1 base and at J to 7 bases, leaving 8 bases not matched to a gene. CDR3 residues: CASSLWDRAQSGYTF. The CDR3 bases are TGCGCCAGCAGCTTGTGGGACAGGGCCCAGAGTGGCTACACCTTC.

The gene calls are TRBV7-3 and TRBJ2-2, with 8 bases matching TRBD1. CDR3 size: 16 residues. The V gene end was trimmed by 5 bases and the J gene end by 4 bases; junction bases not matched to a gene: 9. Germline V gene sequence: CDR1 SGHTA, CDR2 FQGTGA. CDR3 sequence: CASSPWTGLVTGELFF. DNA for the CDR3: TGTGCCAGCAGCCCATGGACAGGGTTAGTCACCGGGGAGCTGTTTTTT.

This rearrangement joins TRBV5-4 to TRBJ2-7; 7 positions match TRBD2. Germline CDR1 and CDR2: SGHNT and YYREEE (reference sequence). This CDR3 comprises 13 residues. Trimming removed 0 bases from V and 11 bases from J; junction bases left unmatched: 8. CDR3 nucleotides: TGTGCCAGCAGCTTGGGCACCTCGAGCGGGGAGTACTTC. Protein sequence: CASSLGTSSGEYF. Drawing the rest from reference TRBV5-4 and TRBJ2-7, the complete variable domain is ETGVTQSPTHLIKTRGQQVTLRCSSQSGHNTVSWYQQALGQGPQFIFQYYREEENGRGNFPPRFSGLQFPNYSSELNVNALELDDSALYLCASSLGTSSGEYFGPGTRLTVT.

The rearrangement uses TRBV10-1 and TRBJ2-7; D may be TRBD1 (5 bases). The length of the CDR3 is 15 residues. V was cut by 2 bases and J by 3 bases, with 14 bases left in between. Germline CDR1 WNHNN, CDR2 SYGVQD (reference sequence). CDR3 sequence: CASSEGAPELYEQYF. CDR3 nucleotides: TGCGCCAGCAGTGAGGGGGCCCCGGAGCTCTACGAGCAGTACTTC.